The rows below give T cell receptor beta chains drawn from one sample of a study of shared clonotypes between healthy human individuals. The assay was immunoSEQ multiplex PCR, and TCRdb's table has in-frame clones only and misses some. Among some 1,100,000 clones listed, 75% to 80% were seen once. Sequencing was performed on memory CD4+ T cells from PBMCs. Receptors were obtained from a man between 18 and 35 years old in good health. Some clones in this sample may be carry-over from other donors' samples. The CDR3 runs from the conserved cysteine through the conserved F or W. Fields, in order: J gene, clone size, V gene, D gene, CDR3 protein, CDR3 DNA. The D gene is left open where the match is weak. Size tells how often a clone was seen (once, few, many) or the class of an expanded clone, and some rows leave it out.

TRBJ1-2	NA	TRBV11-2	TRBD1	CASSFQTGRGYTF	TGTGCCAGCAGCTTCCAGACAGGGAGGGGCTACACCTTC
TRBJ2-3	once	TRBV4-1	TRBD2	CASSQSTLAGGTSTDTQYF	TGCGCCAGCAGCCAGTCAACGCTAGCGGGAGGGACTAGCACAGATACGCAGTATTTT
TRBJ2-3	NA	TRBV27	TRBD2	CASRGLGGFTDTQYF	TGTGCCAGCAGGGGACTAGGCGGTTTCACAGATACGCAGTATTTT
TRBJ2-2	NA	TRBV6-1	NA	CASKPHANTGELFF	TGTGCCAGCAAGCCACACGCGAACACCGGGGAGCTGTTTTTT
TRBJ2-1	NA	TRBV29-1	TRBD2	CSVSEREQYNEQFF	TGCAGCGTTTCCGAGCGGGAGCAGTACAATGAGCAGTTCTTC
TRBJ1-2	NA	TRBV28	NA	CASSFPRNRDFYGYTF	TGTGCCAGCAGTTTCCCTCGAAACAGGGATTTTTATGGCTACACCTTC
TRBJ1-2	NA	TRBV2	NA	CASSVEREGGGYTF	TGTGCCAGCAGTGTGGAGAGGGAAGGCGGTGGCTACACCTTC
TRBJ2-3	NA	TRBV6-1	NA	CASSELLTDTQYF	TGTGCCAGCAGTGAACTGTTAACAGATACGCAGTATTTT
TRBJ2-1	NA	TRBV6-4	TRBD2	CASRNAGLAGAGSYNEQFF	TGTGCCAGCAGAAATGCGGGACTAGCGGGAGCAGGGTCCTACAATGAGCAGTTCTTC
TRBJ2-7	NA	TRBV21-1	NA	CASSKVEWEEGPEQYF	TGTGCCAGCAGCAAAGTCGAATGGGAGGAGGGTCCCGAGCAGTACTTC
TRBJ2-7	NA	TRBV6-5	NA	CASSYSTFGSYEQYF	TGTGCCAGCAGTTACTCCACATTCGGCTCCTACGAGCAGTACTTC
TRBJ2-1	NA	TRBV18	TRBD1	CASSRTGDARDEQFF	TGTGCCAGCTCTCGGACAGGCGATGCACGAGATGAGCAGTTCTTC
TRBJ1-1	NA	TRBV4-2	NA	CASSQDRGGSESPEAFF	TGTGCCAGCAGCCAAGATAGAGGGGGGTCCGAATCCCCTGAAGCTTTCTTT
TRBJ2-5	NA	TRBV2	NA	CASSEAKAGWETQYF	TGTGCCAGCAGTGAAGCGAAGGCGGGATGGGAGACCCAGTACTTC
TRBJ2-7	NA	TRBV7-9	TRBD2	CASSQGVIWREEPSYEQYF	TGCGCCAGCAGCCAAGGGGTTATTTGGCGGGAGGAACCCTCCTACGAGCAGTACTTC
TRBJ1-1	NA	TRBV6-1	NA	CASRQRRDTEAFF	TGTGCCAGCCGTCAACGACGAGACACTGAAGCTTTCTTT
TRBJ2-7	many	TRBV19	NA	CASRPSARTTYEQYF	TGTGCCAGTAGGCCATCGGCGAGGACCACCTACGAGCAGTACTTC
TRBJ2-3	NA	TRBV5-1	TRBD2	CASSLPSGAPDTQYF	TGCGCCAGCAGCTTGCCTAGCGGGGCCCCGGATACGCAGTATTTT
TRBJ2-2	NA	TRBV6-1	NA	CASSELAGTGELFF	TGTGCCAGCAGTGAACTGGCGGGGACCGGGGAGCTGTTTTTT
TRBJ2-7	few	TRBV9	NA	CASSVDQRAWDEQYF	TGTGCCAGCAGCGTAGACCAGCGGGCGTGGGACGAGCAGTACTTC
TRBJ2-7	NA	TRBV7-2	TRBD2	CASSRGTRVVYEQYF	TGTGCCAGCAGCCGTGGGACTAGAGTCGTCTACGAGCAGTACTTC
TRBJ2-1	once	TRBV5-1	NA	CASSWVLDPYNGQFF	TGCGCCAGCAGCTGGGTCTTGGACCCCTACAATGGGCAGTTCTTC
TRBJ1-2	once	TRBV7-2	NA	CASSLVRGSLIGYTF	TGTGCCAGCAGCTTAGTAAGGGGGTCGCTTATTGGCTACACCTTC
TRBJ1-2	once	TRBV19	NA	CASSIRQDNYGYTF	TGTGCCAGTAGTATAAGGCAGGATAACTATGGCTACACCTTC
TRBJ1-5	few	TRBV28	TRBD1	CASTNNRGSNQPQHF	TGTGCCAGCACCAACAACAGGGGCTCCAATCAGCCCCAGCATTTT
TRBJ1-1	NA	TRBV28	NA	CASSLGDTGGFSAEAFF	TGTGCCAGCAGTTTAGGAGACACGGGGGGCTTTAGTGCTGAAGCTTTCTTT
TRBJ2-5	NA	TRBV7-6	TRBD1	CASSLAGQGAETQYF	TGTGCCAGCAGCTTAGCCGGACAGGGGGCAGAGACCCAGTACTTC
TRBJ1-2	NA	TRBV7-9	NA	CASSLARGSGDPNYGYTF	TGTGCCAGCAGCTTAGCCCGAGGGTCAGGGGATCCTAACTATGGCTACACCTTC
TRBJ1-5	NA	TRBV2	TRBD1	CASTGGNQPQHF	TGTGCCAGTACAGGGGGAAATCAGCCCCAGCATTTT
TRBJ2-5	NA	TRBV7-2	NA	CASSLFYAPGPSQETQYF	TGTGCCAGCAGCTTATTTTACGCGCCGGGTCCTAGCCAAGAGACCCAGTACTTC
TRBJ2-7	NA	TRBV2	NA	CATGSSFSYEQYF	TGTGCTACGGGGTCTTCCTTCTCCTACGAGCAGTACTTC
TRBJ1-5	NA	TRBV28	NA	CASSWGRSDQPQHF	TGTGCCAGCAGCTGGGGTAGATCAGATCAGCCCCAGCATTTT
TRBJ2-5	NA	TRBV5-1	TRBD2	CASSAGLAGGEETQYF	TGCGCCAGCAGCGCTGGACTAGCGGGAGGAGAAGAGACCCAGTACTTC
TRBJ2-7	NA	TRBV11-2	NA	CASSFHYEQYF	TGTGCCAGCAGCTTCCATTACGAGCAGTACTTC
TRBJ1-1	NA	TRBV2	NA	CASLRGREAFF	TGTGCCAGCCTGCGGGGCAGAGAAGCTTTCTTT
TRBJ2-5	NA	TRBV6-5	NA	CASSYSTGETQYF	TGTGCCAGCAGTTACTCGACGGGGGAGACCCAGTACTTC
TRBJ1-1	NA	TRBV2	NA	CASSVGRSDAEAFF	TGTGCCAGCAGTGTCGGGCGATCTGACGCTGAAGCTTTCTTT
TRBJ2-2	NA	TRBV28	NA	CASSFLRAEVAGELFF	TGTGCCAGCAGTTTCTTGCGGGCCGAGGTCGCCGGGGAGCTGTTTTTT
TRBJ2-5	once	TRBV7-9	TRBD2	CASSLAGGSETQYF	TGTGCCAGCAGCTTAGCGGGAGGGAGTGAGACCCAGTACTTC
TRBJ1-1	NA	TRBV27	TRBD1	CASSPLRDRRNTEAFF	TGTGCCAGCAGTCCCCTAAGGGACAGGAGGAACACTGAAGCTTTCTTT
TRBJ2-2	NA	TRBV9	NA	CASSVFSGNTGELFF	TGTGCCAGCAGCGTATTCTCGGGGAACACCGGGGAGCTGTTTTTT
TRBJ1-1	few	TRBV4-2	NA	CASSQKGTLNTEAFF	TGTGCCAGCAGCCAAAAGGGGACCTTGAACACTGAAGCTTTCTTT
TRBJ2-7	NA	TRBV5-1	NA	CASSLNTAYEQYF	TGCGCCAGCAGCTTAAACACGGCCTACGAGCAGTACTTC
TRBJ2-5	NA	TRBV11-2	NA	CASSLAAQETQYF	TGTGCCAGCAGCTTAGCGGCCCAAGAGACCCAGTACTTC
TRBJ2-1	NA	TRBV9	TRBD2	CASSVPGGVSEQFF	TGTGCCAGCAGCGTACCGGGAGGGGTGAGTGAGCAGTTCTTC
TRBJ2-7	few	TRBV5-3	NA	CARSLEGHEQYF	TGTGCCAGAAGCTTGGAGGGACACGAGCAGTACTTC
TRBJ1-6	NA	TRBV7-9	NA	CASSPTLTGRGMGGNTLHF	TGTGCCAGCAGCCCAACATTGACAGGTCGGGGCATGGGTGGAAATACCCTCCACTTT
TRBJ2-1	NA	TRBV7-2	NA	CASSLHNEQFF	TGTGCCAGCAGCTTACACAATGAGCAGTTCTTC
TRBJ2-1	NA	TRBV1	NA	CTSSHNLLAAYNEQFF	TGCACCAGCAGCCACAACCTACTAGCGGCTTACAATGAGCAGTTCTTC